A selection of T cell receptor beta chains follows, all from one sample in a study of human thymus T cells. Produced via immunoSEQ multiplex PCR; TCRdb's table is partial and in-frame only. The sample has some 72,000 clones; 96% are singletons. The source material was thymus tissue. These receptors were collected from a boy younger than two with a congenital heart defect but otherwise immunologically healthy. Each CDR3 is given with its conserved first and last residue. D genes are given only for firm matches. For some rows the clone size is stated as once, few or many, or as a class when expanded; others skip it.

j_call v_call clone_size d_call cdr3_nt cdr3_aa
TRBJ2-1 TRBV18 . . TGTGCCAGCTCAAGAGCCCCACAGGGAGGCCTCTCCTACAATGAGCAGTTCTTC CASSRAPQGGLSYNEQFF
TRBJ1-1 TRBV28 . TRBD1 TGTGCCAGCCCCGCGGGGACAGGGGAGGGGAGGAGTTGGAAAGGCACTGAAGCTTTCTTT CASPAGTGEGRSWKGTEAFF
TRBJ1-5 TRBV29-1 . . TGCAGCGTTGGGGGGGGCCTAGATCAGCCCCAGCATTTT CSVGGGLDQPQHF
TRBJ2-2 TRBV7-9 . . TGTGCCAGCAGCTTAGGTCACAGATACACCGGGGAGCTGTTTTTT CASSLGHRYTGELFF
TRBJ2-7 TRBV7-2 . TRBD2 TGTGCCAGCAGCCTCCCGGGAGGGGGCTACGAGCAGTACTTC CASSLPGGGYEQYF
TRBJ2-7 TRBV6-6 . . TGTGCCAGCAGTTACTCGAGGAGCGAGCAGTACTTC CASSYSRSEQYF
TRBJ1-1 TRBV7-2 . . TGTGCCAGCAGCTTAGCACTTGAGACGGACACTGAAGCTTTCTTT CASSLALETDTEAFF
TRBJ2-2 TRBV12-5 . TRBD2 TGTGCTAGTGGTTATAGTGGACTAGCGGGAGGAGCGGACACCGGGGAGCTGTTTTTT CASGYSGLAGGADTGELFF
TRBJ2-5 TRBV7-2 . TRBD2 TGTGCCAGCAGCTTAGTGGGGCTAGCGGTCAAACAAGAGACCCAGTACTTC CASSLVGLAVKQETQYF
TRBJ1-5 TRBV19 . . TGTGCCAGTAGTATCGGACAGTTCAATCAGCCCCAGCATTTT CASSIGQFNQPQHF
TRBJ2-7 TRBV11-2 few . TGTGCCAGCAGCTTAGTTGGCACATCCTACGAGCAGTACTTC CASSLVGTSYEQYF
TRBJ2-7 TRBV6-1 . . TGTGCCAGCAGGGGGACACCCGACTACGAGCAGTACTTC CASRGTPDYEQYF
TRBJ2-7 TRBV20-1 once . TGCAGTGCTAGAGAGCACTACGAGCAGTACTTC CSAREHYEQYF
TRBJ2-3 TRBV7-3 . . TGTGCCAGCAGCTCGTCTCCCGCAGGGTCATTGGGTACGCAGTATTTT CASSSSPAGSLGTQYF
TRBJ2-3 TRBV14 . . TGTGCCAGCAGCCCAACAGAGGACTCCACAGATACGCAGTATTTT CASSPTEDSTDTQYF
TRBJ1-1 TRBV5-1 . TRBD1 TGCGCCAGCAGCTACACAGGGGGGGCGAACACTGAAGCTTTCTTT CASSYTGGANTEAFF
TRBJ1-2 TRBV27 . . TGTGCCAGCAGAGACAGTTTAAAGGGGGGCTACACCTTC CASRDSLKGGYTF
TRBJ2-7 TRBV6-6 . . TGTGCCAGCACCCAACCGGGGCCCGCAATCTACGAGCAGTACTTC CASTQPGPAIYEQYF
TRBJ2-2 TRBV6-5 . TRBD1 TGTGCCAGCGTGGGTGGACAGGGAAACACCGGGGAGCTGTTTTTT CASVGGQGNTGELFF
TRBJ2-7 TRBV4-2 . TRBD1 TGTGCCAGCAGCCCAGGACAGGGGACGATTCTTTCCTACGAGCAGTACTTC CASSPGQGTILSYEQYF
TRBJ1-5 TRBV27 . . TGTGCCAGCAGTTTAGCCGTGGGCAATCAGCCCCAGCATTTT CASSLAVGNQPQHF
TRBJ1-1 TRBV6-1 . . TGTGCCAGCAGCGTAGACGATAGGACGGTTGAAGCTTTCTTT CASSVDDRTVEAFF
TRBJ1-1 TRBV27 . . TGTGCCAGCGCAAACGCTCTCAAGGGAGGGAACACTGAAGCTTTCTTT CASANALKGGNTEAFF
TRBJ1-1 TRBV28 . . TGTGCCAGCAGGACCCAGAACACTGAAGCTTTCTTT CASRTQNTEAFF
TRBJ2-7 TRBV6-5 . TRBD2 TGTGCCAGCAGTTACTCGATTTGGACTAGCAATTACGAGCAGTACTTC CASSYSIWTSNYEQYF
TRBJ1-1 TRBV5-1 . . TGCGCCAGCAGCTTGAAAATAGGCAGGCAAACAAGGATTGAAGCTTTCTTT CASSLKIGRQTRIEAFF
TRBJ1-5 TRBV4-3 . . TGCGCCAGCAGCATGGGGCGGGTCCCCAGCAATCAGCCCCAGCATTTT CASSMGRVPSNQPQHF
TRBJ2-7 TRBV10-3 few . TGTGCCGCCCAGACTAGGTGGGACGAGCAGTACTTC CAAQTRWDEQYF
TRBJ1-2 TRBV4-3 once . TGCGCCAGCAGCCGTAATGGGGCCCTTTTCTATGGCTACACCTTC CASSRNGALFYGYTF
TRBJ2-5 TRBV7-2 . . TGTGCCAGCAGAATTTCCGGAAGAGCGGCCAAAGAGACCCAGTACTTC CASRISGRAAKETQYF
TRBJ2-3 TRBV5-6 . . TGTGCCAGCAGCTGGGACGGTGCTAGCACAGATACGCAGTATTTT CASSWDGASTDTQYF